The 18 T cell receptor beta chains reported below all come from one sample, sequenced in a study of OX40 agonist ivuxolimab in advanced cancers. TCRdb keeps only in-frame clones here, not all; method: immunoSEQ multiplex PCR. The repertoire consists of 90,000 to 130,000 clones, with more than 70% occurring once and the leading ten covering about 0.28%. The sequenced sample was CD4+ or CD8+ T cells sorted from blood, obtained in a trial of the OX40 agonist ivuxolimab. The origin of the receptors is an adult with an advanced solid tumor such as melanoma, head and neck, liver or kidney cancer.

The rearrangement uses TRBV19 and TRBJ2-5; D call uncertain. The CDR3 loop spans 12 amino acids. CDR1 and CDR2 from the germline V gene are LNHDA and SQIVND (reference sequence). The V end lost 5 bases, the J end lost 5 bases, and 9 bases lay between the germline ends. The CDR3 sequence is CASSYLGETQYF. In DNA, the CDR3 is TGTGCCAGTAGTTACTTGGGGGAGACCCAGTACTTC.

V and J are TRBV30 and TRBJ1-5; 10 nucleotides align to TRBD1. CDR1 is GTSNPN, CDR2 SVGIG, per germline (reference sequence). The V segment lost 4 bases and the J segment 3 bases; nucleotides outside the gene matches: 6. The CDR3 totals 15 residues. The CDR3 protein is CAWTWGQGINQPQHF. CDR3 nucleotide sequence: TGTGCCTGGACATGGGGACAGGGGATCAATCAGCCCCAGCATTTT.

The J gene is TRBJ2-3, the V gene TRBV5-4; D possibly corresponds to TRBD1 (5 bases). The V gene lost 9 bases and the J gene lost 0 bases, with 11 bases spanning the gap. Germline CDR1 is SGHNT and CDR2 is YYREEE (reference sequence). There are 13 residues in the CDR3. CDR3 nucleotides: TGTGCCACCTCGACAGATAGCACAGATACGCAGTATTTT. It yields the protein CATSTDSTDTQYF.

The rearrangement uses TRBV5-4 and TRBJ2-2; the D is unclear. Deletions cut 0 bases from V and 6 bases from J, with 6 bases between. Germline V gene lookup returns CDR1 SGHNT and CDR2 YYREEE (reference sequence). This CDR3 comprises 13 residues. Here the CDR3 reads CASSLDVSGELFF. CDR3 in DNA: TGTGCCAGCAGCTTGGATGTATCCGGGGAGCTGTTTTTT.

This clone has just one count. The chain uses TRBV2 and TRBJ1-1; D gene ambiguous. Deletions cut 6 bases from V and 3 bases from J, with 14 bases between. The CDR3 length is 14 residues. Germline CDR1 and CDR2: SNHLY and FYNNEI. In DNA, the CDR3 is TGTGCCAGCAGCGGTACACGTTCCGACACTGAAGCTTTCTTT. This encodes CASSGTRSDTEAFF.

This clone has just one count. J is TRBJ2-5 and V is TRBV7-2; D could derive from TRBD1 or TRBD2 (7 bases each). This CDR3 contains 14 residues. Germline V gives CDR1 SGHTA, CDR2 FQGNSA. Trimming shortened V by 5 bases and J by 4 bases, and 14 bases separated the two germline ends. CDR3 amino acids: CASSPGGEAETQYF. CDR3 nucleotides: TGTGCCAGCAGCCCAGGGGGGGAGGCAGAGACCCAGTACTTC.

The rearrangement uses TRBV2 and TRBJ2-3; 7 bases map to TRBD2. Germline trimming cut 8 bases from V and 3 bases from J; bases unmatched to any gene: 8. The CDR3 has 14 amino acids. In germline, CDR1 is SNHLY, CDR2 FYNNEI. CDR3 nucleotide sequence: TGTGCCAGCGGGCGGGAGTGGGGGACAGATACGCAGTATTTT. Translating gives CASGREWGTDTQYF.

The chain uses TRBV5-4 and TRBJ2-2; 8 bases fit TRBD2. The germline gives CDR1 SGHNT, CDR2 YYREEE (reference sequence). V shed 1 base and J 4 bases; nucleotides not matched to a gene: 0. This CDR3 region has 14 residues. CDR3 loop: CASSLTSGTGELFF. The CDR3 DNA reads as TGTGCCAGCAGCTTGACTAGCGGCACCGGGGAGCTGTTTTTT. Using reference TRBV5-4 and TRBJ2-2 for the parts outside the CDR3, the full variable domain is ETGVTQSPTHLIKTRGQQVTLRCSSQSGHNTVSWYQQALGQGPQFIFQYYREEENGRGNFPPRFSGLQFPNYSSELNVNALELDDSALYLCASSLTSGTGELFFGEGSRLTVL.

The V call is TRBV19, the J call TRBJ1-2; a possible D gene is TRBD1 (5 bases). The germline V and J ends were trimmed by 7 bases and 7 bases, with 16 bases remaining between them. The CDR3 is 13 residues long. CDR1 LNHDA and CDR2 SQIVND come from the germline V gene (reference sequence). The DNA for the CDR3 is TGTGCCAGTAACGGGCCGACAGCATTTGGCTACACCTTC. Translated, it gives CASNGPTAFGYTF.

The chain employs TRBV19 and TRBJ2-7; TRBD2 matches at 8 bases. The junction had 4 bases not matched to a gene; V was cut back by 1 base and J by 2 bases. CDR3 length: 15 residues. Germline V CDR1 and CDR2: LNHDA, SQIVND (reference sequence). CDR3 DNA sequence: TGTGCCAGTAGTATAGGAACTAGCGGACCCTACGAGCAGTACTTC. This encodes CASSIGTSGPYEQYF.

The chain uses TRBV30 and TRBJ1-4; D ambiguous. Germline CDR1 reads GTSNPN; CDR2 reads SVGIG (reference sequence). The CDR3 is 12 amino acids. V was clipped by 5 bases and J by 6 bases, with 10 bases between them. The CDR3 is CAWGRVDEKLFF. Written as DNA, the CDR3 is TGTGCCTGGGGTAGGGTCGATGAAAAACTGTTTTTT.

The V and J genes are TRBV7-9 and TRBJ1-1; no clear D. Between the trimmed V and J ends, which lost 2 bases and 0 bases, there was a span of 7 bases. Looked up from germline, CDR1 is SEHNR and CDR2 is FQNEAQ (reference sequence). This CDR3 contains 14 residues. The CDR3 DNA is TGTGCCAGCAGCTTAAGCCGTTTGAACACTGAAGCTTTCTTT. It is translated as CASSLSRLNTEAFF.

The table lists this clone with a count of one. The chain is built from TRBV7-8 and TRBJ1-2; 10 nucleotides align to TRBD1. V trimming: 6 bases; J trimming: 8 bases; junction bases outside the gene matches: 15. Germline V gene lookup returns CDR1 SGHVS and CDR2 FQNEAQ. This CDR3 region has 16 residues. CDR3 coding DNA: TGTGCCAGCAGAGCAAGCCAGGGACAGGGGTTTGGCGGCTACACCTTC. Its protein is CASRASQGQGFGGYTF.

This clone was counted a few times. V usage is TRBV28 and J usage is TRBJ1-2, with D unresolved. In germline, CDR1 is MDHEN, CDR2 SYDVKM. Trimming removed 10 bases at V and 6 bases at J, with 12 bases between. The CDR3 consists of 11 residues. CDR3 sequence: CATSTSNGYTF. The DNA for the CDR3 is TGTGCCACCTCGACATCCAATGGCTACACCTTC.

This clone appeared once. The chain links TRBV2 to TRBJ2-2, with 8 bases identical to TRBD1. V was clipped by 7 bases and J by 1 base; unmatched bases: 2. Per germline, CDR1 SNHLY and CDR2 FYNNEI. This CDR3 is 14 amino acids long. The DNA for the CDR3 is TGTGCCAGCAAAGACAGGGGGAACACCGGGGAGCTGTTTTTT. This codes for CASKDRGNTGELFF. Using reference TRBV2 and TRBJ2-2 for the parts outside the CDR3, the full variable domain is EPEVTQTPSHQVTQMGQEVILRCVPISNHLYFYWYRQILGQKVEFLVSFYNNEISEKSEIFDDQFSVERPDGSNFTLKIRSTKLEDSAMYFCASKDRGNTGELFFGEGSRLTVL.

DNA of the CDR3: TGTGCCAGCTCACCTCCGGCAGGGGGCTTCTATGGCTACACCTTC. This gives the protein CASSPPAGGFYGYTF. V usage is TRBV18 and J usage is TRBJ1-2; 8 bases agree with TRBD1. The V segment lost 3 bases and the J segment 4 bases; nucleotides outside the gene matches: 7. CDR3 length: 15 residues. The V gene's germline CDR1 is KGHSH and CDR2 LQKENI. The full variable domain, in which reference TRBV18 and TRBJ1-2 provide the parts outside the CDR3, is NAGVMQNPRHLVRRRGQEARLRCSPMKGHSHVYWYRQLPEEGLKFMVYLQKENIIDESGMPKERFSAEFPKEGPSILRIQQVVRGDSAAYFCASSPPAGGFYGYTFGSGTRLTVV.

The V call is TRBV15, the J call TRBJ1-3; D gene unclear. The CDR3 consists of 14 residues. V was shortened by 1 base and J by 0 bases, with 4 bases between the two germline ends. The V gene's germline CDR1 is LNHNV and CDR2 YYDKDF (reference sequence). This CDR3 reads CATSRGSSGNTIYF. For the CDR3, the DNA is TGTGCCACCAGCAGAGGCAGCTCTGGAAACACCATATATTTT.

The CDR3 DNA reads TGTGCCAGCAGTTTCTGGGGGACAGTCAGGAGCAATCAGCCCCAGCATTTT. Amino acid sequence: CASSFWGTVRSNQPQHF. The V gene is TRBV28, the J gene TRBJ1-5, with TRBD1 matching 7 bases. J gave up 1 base and V 3 bases, and 9 bases lay outside the gene matches. CDR3 length equals 17 residues. The germline V gene has CDR1 MDHEN and CDR2 SYDVKM. The full variable domain, in which reference TRBV28 and TRBJ1-5 provide the parts outside the CDR3, is DVKVTQSSRYLVKRTGEKVFLECVQDMDHENMFWYRQDPGLGLRLIYFSYDVKMKEKGDIPEGYSVSREKKERFSLILESASTNQTSMYLCASSFWGTVRSNQPQHFGDGTRLSIL.